These T cell receptor beta chains were read from a single sample in a study of blood T cell repertoires in COVID-19. The data were produced by immunoSEQ multiplex PCR, yet TCRdb's version contains in-frame clones alone and is incomplete. This table holds about 120,000 clones, around 90% found once. What was sequenced was peripheral blood. The receptor set was obtained from a woman aged 60-75 years with COVID-19, enrolled during active disease. Each CDR3 is given with its conserved first and last residue. Fields, in order: J gene, V gene, clone size, D gene, CDR3 DNA, CDR3 protein. D genes are given only for firm matches. Only part of the rows carry a size: once, few, many, or a class if the clone is expanded.

J gene: TRBJ1-2
V gene: TRBV3-1/TRBV3-2
clone size: once
D gene: -
CDR3 DNA: TGTGCCAGCAGCCATGGCACAGGGCTTAACTATGGCTACACCTTC
CDR3 protein: CASSHGTGLNYGYTF

J gene: TRBJ1-1
V gene: TRBV7-2
clone size: -
D gene: -
CDR3 DNA: TGTGCCAGCAGCTTCACAGGGCTAAACACTGAAGCTTTCTTT
CDR3 protein: CASSFTGLNTEAFF

J gene: TRBJ1-1
V gene: TRBV7-2
clone size: -
D gene: -
CDR3 DNA: TGTGCCAGCAGCTTAGACAGACTGAACACTGAAGCTTTCTTT
CDR3 protein: CASSLDRLNTEAFF

J gene: TRBJ2-1
V gene: TRBV15
clone size: once
D gene: TRBD2
CDR3 DNA: TGTGCCACCAGCAGAGGACGGCCCGGGACTAGTAGGAATGAGCAGTTCTTC
CDR3 protein: CATSRGRPGTSRNEQFF

J gene: TRBJ1-4
V gene: TRBV5-1
clone size: -
D gene: TRBD1
CDR3 DNA: TGCGCCAGCAGCACAGGGGCAACTAATGAAAAACTGTTTTTT
CDR3 protein: CASSTGATNEKLFF

J gene: TRBJ1-1
V gene: TRBV18
clone size: -
D gene: -
CDR3 DNA: TGTGCCAGCTCACCTGTTAGAACCTTGAACACTGAAGCTTTCTTT
CDR3 protein: CASSPVRTLNTEAFF

J gene: TRBJ2-2
V gene: TRBV19
clone size: -
D gene: -
CDR3 DNA: TGTGCCAGTAACCCTCGCCGCCCAGGGAACCAACGTCAGGAGCTGTTTTTT
CDR3 protein: CASNPRRPGNQRQELFF

J gene: TRBJ1-6
V gene: TRBV6-5
clone size: once
D gene: -
CDR3 DNA: TGTGCCAGCAGTTACTCGCGAGGGGGACCCTCACCCCTCCACTTT
CDR3 protein: CASSYSRGGPSPLHF

J gene: TRBJ2-7
V gene: TRBV5-1
clone size: -
D gene: TRBD1
CDR3 DNA: TGCGCCAGCAGCCCGACGACAGGGGTCGGTTACGAGCAGTACTTC
CDR3 protein: CASSPTTGVGYEQYF

J gene: TRBJ1-1
V gene: TRBV6-5
clone size: -
D gene: -
CDR3 DNA: TGTGCCAGCAGAACCGGACAGTCGAACACTGAAGCTTTCTTT
CDR3 protein: CASRTGQSNTEAFF

J gene: TRBJ2-1
V gene: TRBV9
clone size: -
D gene: TRBD2
CDR3 DNA: TGTGCCAGCAGCGTAACAGCGGGGGACAATGAGCAGTTCTTC
CDR3 protein: CASSVTAGDNEQFF

J gene: TRBJ1-6
V gene: TRBV5-5
clone size: -
D gene: -
CDR3 DNA: TGTGCCAGCACCTCGGGGATCTCCTATAATTCACCCCTCCACTTT
CDR3 protein: CASTSGISYNSPLHF

J gene: TRBJ1-1
V gene: TRBV5-4
clone size: -
D gene: -
CDR3 DNA: TGTGCCAGCAGCCTCGGACATTTTCAAGGGACTGAAGCTTTCTTT
CDR3 protein: CASSLGHFQGTEAFF

J gene: TRBJ2-5
V gene: TRBV10-3
clone size: -
D gene: TRBD2
CDR3 DNA: TGTGCCATCAGTCTAGCGGGGGGTTTAGAGACCCAGTACTTC
CDR3 protein: CAISLAGGLETQYF

J gene: TRBJ1-5
V gene: TRBV6-2/TRBV6-3
clone size: -
D gene: TRBD1
CDR3 DNA: TGTGCCAGCAACCCCGGACAGGGGCTTCGAGGCGTTCGGCCCCAGCATTTT
CDR3 protein: CASNPGQGLRGVRPQHF

J gene: TRBJ2-3
V gene: TRBV7-8
clone size: once
D gene: -
CDR3 DNA: TGTGCCAGCAGCCCGTATACAGATACGCAGTATTTT
CDR3 protein: CASSPYTDTQYF